This entry lists 30 T cell receptor beta chains sequenced from one sample in a study of blood T cell repertoires in COVID-19. Assay: immunoSEQ multiplex PCR; the TCRdb copy retains only in-frame clones and omits some. The sample shows roughly 250,000 clones, around 81% of them seen only once. The sequencing sample was made of peripheral blood. All receptors derive from a woman aged 55 to 70 with active or convalescent COVID-19.

The genes are TRBV28 and TRBJ1-6; D possibly corresponds to TRBD1 (6 bases). The CDR3 is made up of 19 amino acids. The germline gives CDR1 MDHEN, CDR2 SYDVKM. V lost 3 bases and J 0 bases, leaving 18 bases between the germline ends. CDR3 sequence (DNA): TGTGCCAGCAGTTTCTTCGATGGTGACAGGAGCTCCTATAATTCACCCCTCCACTTT. Translated: CASSFFDGDRSSYNSPLHF.

The chain links TRBV18 to TRBJ1-2, with TRBD1 identical over 9 bases. V dropped 3 bases and J dropped 3; count of bases not matched to a gene: 5. There are 15 residues in the CDR3. The germline V gene has CDR1 KGHSH and CDR2 LQKENI. Here the CDR3 reads CASSPRDRVDYGYTF. CDR3 in DNA: TGTGCCAGCTCACCCCGGGACAGGGTCGACTATGGCTACACCTTC.

CDR3 DNA: TGTGCCAGCAGCTTAGCCCCCGGGGTTCCAGATACGCAGTATTTT. Translation: CASSLAPGVPDTQYF. The V and J genes are TRBV11-2 and TRBJ2-3, with a possible D match to TRBD2 (5 bases). The CDR3 runs to 15 residues. Trimming stripped 1 base from V and 4 bases from J, with 12 bases between. Germline V gene lookup returns CDR1 SGHAT and CDR2 FQNNGV.

DNA of the CDR3: TGTGCCAGCAGTCCCGGGACTAGCGGGAAAGATACGCAGTATTTT. Residues: CASSPGTSGKDTQYF. This chain uses TRBV6-6 with TRBJ2-3; 13 bases align to TRBD2. The CDR3 totals 15 residues. From germline, CDR1 is MNHNY and CDR2 SVGAGI (reference sequence). V gave up 5 bases and J gave up 5 bases; unmatched junction bases: 4.

This clone was seen more than once but under ten times. V and J are TRBV5-4 and TRBJ2-5; tentative D call: TRBD1 (6 bases). The CDR3 totals 14 residues. Germline CDR1 is SGHNT and CDR2 is YYREEE (reference sequence). V was pared by 4 bases and J by 3 bases, with 13 bases between. DNA of the CDR3: TGTGCCAGCAGCCCCGGGACACTTAAAGAGACCCAGTACTTC. It translates to CASSPGTLKETQYF.

V gene TRBV29-1 combines with J gene TRBJ2-5; 8 positions agree with TRBD1. Per germline, CDR1 SQVTM and CDR2 ANQGSEA. The trim removed 2 bases at V and 10 bases at J, leaving 15 bases unmatched. The CDR3 spans 15 residues. The CDR3 is CSVERDRPPAAGQYF. CDR3 nucleotides: TGCAGCGTTGAACGGGACAGGCCCCCCGCGGCTGGCCAGTACTTC.

V gene TRBV19 combines with J gene TRBJ1-2; 9 bases fit TRBD1. This CDR3 has 15 residues. In germline, CDR1 is LNHDA, CDR2 SQIVND (reference sequence). V shed 5 bases, J shed 2 bases, and the junction held 6 bases outside the gene matches. The CDR3 region has the DNA TGTGCCAGTAGTGTAGTACAGGGGGCGAACTATGGCTACACCTTC. Translated: CASSVVQGANYGYTF.

The CDR3 reads CASSEGGRTPLHF. The CDR3 region has the DNA TGTGCCAGCAGCGAGGGGGGGCGAACACCCCTCCACTTT. The J gene is TRBJ1-6, the V gene TRBV9; possible D gene TRBD1, 6 bases. Trimming removed 3 bases from V and 11 bases from J, with 12 bases in between. CDR3 size: 13 residues. CDR1 and CDR2 (germline): SGDLS, YYNGEE.

This chain uses TRBV14 with TRBJ2-7; tentative D call: TRBD1 (6 bases). The germline gives CDR1 SGHDN, CDR2 FVKESK. This CDR3 has 13 residues. V was trimmed by 4 bases and J by 4 bases, leaving 11 bases between them. Here the CDR3 reads CASSPRGSYEQYF. CDR3 nucleotides: TGTGCCAGCAGCCCCAGGGGCAGTTACGAGCAGTACTTC.

The CDR3 DNA reads as TGCGCCAGCAGCTTGGGTAGAGGGGGTCTGCCTTATGGCTACACCTTC. It yields the protein CASSLGRGGLPYGYTF. The chain uses TRBV5-1 and TRBJ1-2; D perhaps matches TRBD1 (6 bases). The CDR3 length is 16 residues. V was clipped by 0 bases and J by 5 bases, with 17 bases between them. Germline lookup yields CDR1 SGHRS and CDR2 YFSETQ.

The rearrangement joins TRBV9 to TRBJ1-2, with D hard to call. The CDR3 is 15 amino acids. V lost 0 bases to trimming and J lost 2 bases, with 11 bases between them. Germline CDR1 and CDR2: SGDLS and YYNGEE. CDR3 sequence: CASSVGVRRNYGYTF. CDR3 in DNA: TGTGCCAGCAGCGTAGGGGTGAGGAGAAACTATGGCTACACCTTC.

The chain has TRBV7-2 and TRBJ1-6; TRBD1 agrees at 9 bases. Germline values: CDR1 SGHTA, CDR2 FQGNSA. This CDR3 has 15 residues. V gave up 5 bases and J gave up 10 bases; unmatched junction bases: 9. In DNA form, the CDR3 reads TGTGCCAGCAGCCCGAGGACAGGGGCGGTCTCACCCCTCCACTTT. It codes for CASSPRTGAVSPLHF.

The chain joins TRBV9 to TRBJ1-2; D remains unclear. CDR3 length: 14 residues. V was pared by 1 base and J by 0 bases, with 7 bases between. Germline lookup yields CDR1 SGDLS and CDR2 YYNGEE. In DNA form, the CDR3 reads TGTGCCAGCAGCGTATCGGGAGCTAACTATGGCTACACCTTC. Translated: CASSVSGANYGYTF.

The gene calls are TRBV2 and TRBJ1-2; 8 bases line up with TRBD1. The CDR3 contains 13 residues. Looked up from germline, CDR1 is SNHLY and CDR2 is FYNNEI. J gave up 8 bases and V 7 bases, and 9 bases lay outside the gene matches. The CDR3 nucleotides are TGTGCCAGCACCCCAGACAGGGGCAGGGGCTACACCTTC. Translating gives CASTPDRGRGYTF.

The rearrangement joins TRBV28 to TRBJ2-7, with TRBD1 matching over 7 bases. This CDR3 spans 15 amino acids. The V and J ends lost 6 bases and 3 bases, in that order; junction bases with no gene match: 11. Germline values: CDR1 MDHEN, CDR2 SYDVKM. The CDR3 nucleotides read TGTGCCAGCAGAGTACCGACAGGGTTACTCTACGAGCAGTACTTC. Amino acids: CASRVPTGLLYEQYF. Supplemented by reference TRBV28 and TRBJ2-7, the full variable domain reads DVKVTQSSRYLVKRTGEKVFLECVQDMDHENMFWYRQDPGLGLRLIYFSYDVKMKEKGDIPEGYSVSREKKERFSLILESASTNQTSMYLCASRVPTGLLYEQYFGPGTRLTVT.

The chain couples TRBV30 to TRBJ2-5; no clear D. Looked up from germline, CDR1 is GTSNPN and CDR2 is SVGIG (reference sequence). The germline V and J ends were trimmed by 1 base and 5 bases, with 14 bases remaining between them. The CDR3 sequence is 14 residues long. The chain's CDR3 is CAWSGAPEWETQYF. The CDR3 DNA reads as TGTGCCTGGAGTGGCGCGCCGGAGTGGGAGACCCAGTACTTC.

The V and J genes are TRBV6-5 and TRBJ2-1; D may be TRBD2 (5 bases). This CDR3 contains 14 residues. Germline V CDR1 and CDR2: MNHEY, SVGAGI. V was clipped by 6 bases and J by 1 base, with 10 bases between them. The CDR3 nucleotides read TGTGCCAGCAGCGGACTGAATTCCTACAATGAGCAGTTCTTC. Translation: CASSGLNSYNEQFF.

The chain carries TRBV4-3 and TRBJ2-2; TRBD1 is a possible D gene (6 bases). CDR3 size: 16 residues. V gave up 0 bases and J gave up 4 bases, with 12 bases separating them. The germline CDR1 and CDR2 sequences are LGHNA and YSLEER. The CDR3 bases are TGCGCCAGCAGCCAAGATCTACTAGGGGGCACCGGGGAGCTGTTTTTT. Its protein is CASSQDLLGGTGELFF.

In this sample, this clone turned up once. The gene calls are TRBV10-3 and TRBJ1-5; 7 bases match TRBD1. Germline loops: CDR1 ENHRY, CDR2 SYGVKD. CDR3 length: 14 amino acids. The V gene end was trimmed by 5 bases and the J gene end by 7 bases; junction bases not matched to a gene: 8. CDR3 in DNA: TGTGCCATCAGTTCCTTACAGGGGTCGCAGCCCCAGCATTTT. It codes for CAISSLQGSQPQHF.

The chain uses TRBV4-2 and TRBJ2-2; TRBD2 agrees at 10 bases. J lost 4 bases, V lost 5 bases, and 10 bases had no gene match. From germline, CDR1 is LGHNA and CDR2 YNFKEQ. The CDR3 is 17 residues long. The chain's CDR3 is CASSGVGLAKSTGELFF. The CDR3 region has the DNA TGTGCCAGCAGCGGGGTGGGACTAGCGAAATCCACCGGGGAGCTGTTTTTT.

The chain joins TRBV11-1 to TRBJ1-4; D is uncertain. Germline lookup yields CDR1 SGHAT and CDR2 FQDESV (reference sequence). The CDR3 is made up of 14 amino acids. Trimming shortened V by 5 bases and J by 0 bases, and 7 bases separated the two germline ends. Here the CDR3 reads CASSPGSTNEKLFF. Here the CDR3 DNA reads TGTGCCAGCAGCCCGGGATCAACTAATGAAAAACTGTTTTTT.

The V and J genes are TRBV2 and TRBJ1-1; 9 nucleotides agree with TRBD1. Trimming removed 9 bases from V and 1 base from J; junction bases left unmatched: 0. The germline V gene encodes CDR1 SNHLY and CDR2 FYNNEI. The CDR3 sequence is 12 residues long. The CDR3 protein is CARGQGNTEAFF. Written as DNA, the CDR3 is TGTGCCAGGGGACAGGGGAACACTGAAGCTTTCTTT.

The chain combines TRBV19 with TRBJ1-1; 7 nucleotides line up with TRBD1. This CDR3 has 13 amino acids. In germline, CDR1 is LNHDA, CDR2 SQIVND (reference sequence). Trimming at V came to 8 bases and at J to 4 bases, leaving 7 bases not matched to a gene. CDR3 region: CASEESGGTEAFF. The DNA of the CDR3 is TGTGCCAGTGAGGAGTCAGGGGGCACTGAAGCTTTCTTT. The variable domain in full, completed from reference TRBV19 and TRBJ1-1, reads DGGITQSPKYLFRKEGQNVTLSCEQNLNHDAMYWYRQDPGQGLRLIYYSQIVNDFQKGDIAEGYSVSREKKESFPLTVTSAQKNPTAFYLCASEESGGTEAFFGQGTRLTVV.

This sequence joins TRBV5-1 and TRBJ2-7; D is undetermined. Germline loops: CDR1 SGHRS, CDR2 YFSETQ. CDR3 length equals 12 residues. Trimming removed 4 bases from V and 5 bases from J, with 10 bases in between. DNA for the CDR3: TGCGCCAGCAGCGCCTCTCGGGACGAGCAGTACTTC. Translated, it gives CASSASRDEQYF.

The chain couples TRBV6-6 to TRBJ2-2; unclear D gene. CDR1 and CDR2 from the germline V gene are MNHNY and SVGAGI (reference sequence). This CDR3 region has 13 residues. V lost 11 bases to trimming and J lost 1 base, with 11 bases between them. In DNA form, the CDR3 reads TGTGCCGCCGGTAGTGGGAACACCGGGGAGCTGTTTTTT. It encodes CAAGSGNTGELFF.

The rearrangement links TRBV5-8 to TRBJ1-5; D gene unclear. The CDR3 is 12 residues long. Germline CDR1 and CDR2: SGHTS and YDEGEE. V dropped 2 bases and J dropped 5 bases, with 5 bases sitting between them. The CDR3 loop reads CASSFRDQPQHF. CDR3 DNA sequence: TGTGCCAGCAGCTTTCGTGATCAGCCCCAGCATTTT.

This sequence joins TRBV5-6 and TRBJ1-2; tentatively, D is TRBD1 (5 bases). The CDR3 sequence is 14 residues long. V was trimmed by 2 bases and J by 7 bases, leaving 15 bases between them. Germline lookup yields CDR1 SGHDT and CDR2 YYEEEE. CDR3 sequence reads: CASSFGRQGAGYTF. The DNA for the CDR3 is TGTGCCAGCAGCTTTGGTCGCCAGGGCGCTGGCTACACCTTC.

The V gene is TRBV4-2, the J gene TRBJ2-1; 9 nucleotides line up with TRBD2. J gave up 7 bases and V 4 bases, and 8 bases lay outside the gene matches. The CDR3 contains 15 residues. CDR1 is LGHNA and CDR2 is YNFKEQ in the germline V gene. DNA of the CDR3: TGTGCCAGCAGCCGAAGAGCGGGGGGACCTAATGAGCAGTTCTTC. Its translation: CASSRRAGGPNEQFF.

The chain joins TRBV27 to TRBJ1-2; 9 bases match TRBD1. From germline, CDR1 is MNHEY and CDR2 SMNVEV (reference sequence). The CDR3 loop spans 14 amino acids. With 6 bases clipped from V and 8 bases from J, the junction kept 10 bases outside the gene matches. Here the CDR3 DNA reads TGTGCCAGCAGCTATAGTTCGACAGGGGGGGGCTACACCTTC. Its protein product is CASSYSSTGGGYTF.

This sequence joins TRBV5-6 and TRBJ2-7; D is ambiguous. The CDR3 runs 13 residues. Germline values: CDR1 SGHDT, CDR2 YYEEEE. Trimming stripped 1 base from V and 1 base from J, with 6 bases between. Here the CDR3 reads CASSLYRSYEQYF. The CDR3 DNA reads as TGTGCCAGCAGCTTGTACAGATCCTACGAGCAGTACTTC.